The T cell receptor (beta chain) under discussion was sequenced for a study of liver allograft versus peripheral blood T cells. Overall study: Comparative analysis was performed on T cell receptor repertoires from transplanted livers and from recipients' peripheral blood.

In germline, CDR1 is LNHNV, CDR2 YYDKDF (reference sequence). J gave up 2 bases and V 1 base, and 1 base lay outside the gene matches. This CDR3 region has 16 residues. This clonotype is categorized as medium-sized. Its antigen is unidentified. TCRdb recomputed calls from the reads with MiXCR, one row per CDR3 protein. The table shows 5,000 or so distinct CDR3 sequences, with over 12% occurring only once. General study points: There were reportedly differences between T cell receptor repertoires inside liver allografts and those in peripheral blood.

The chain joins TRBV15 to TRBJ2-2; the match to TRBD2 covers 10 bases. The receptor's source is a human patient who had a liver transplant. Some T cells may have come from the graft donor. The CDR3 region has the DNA TGTGCCACCAGCAGAGGGACTAGCGGTAACACCGGGGAGCTGTTTTTT. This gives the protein CATSRGTSGNTGELFF.